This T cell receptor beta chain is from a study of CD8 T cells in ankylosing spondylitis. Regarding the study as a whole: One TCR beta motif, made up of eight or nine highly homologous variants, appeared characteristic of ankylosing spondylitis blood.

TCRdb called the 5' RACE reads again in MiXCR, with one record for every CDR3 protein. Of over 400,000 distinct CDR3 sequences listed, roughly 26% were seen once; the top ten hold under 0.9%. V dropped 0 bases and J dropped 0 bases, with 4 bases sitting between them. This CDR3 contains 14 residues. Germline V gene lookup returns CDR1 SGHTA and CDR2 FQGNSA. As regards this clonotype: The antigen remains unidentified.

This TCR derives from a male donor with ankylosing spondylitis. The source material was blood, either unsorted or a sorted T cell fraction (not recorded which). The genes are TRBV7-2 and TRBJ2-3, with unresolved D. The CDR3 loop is CASSLADSTDTQYF. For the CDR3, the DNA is TGTGCCAGCAGCTTAGCCGATAGCACAGATACGCAGTATTTT.